This T cell receptor beta chain was captured in a study of T cell responses to AZD1222 COVID-19 vaccine. On the study more broadly: Second-dose intervals near 4 or 12 weeks were combined.

J was trimmed by 2 bases and V by 0 bases; bases with no gene match: 8. CDR1 SGDLS and CDR2 YYNGEE come from the germline V gene. The CDR3 extends over 16 amino acids. Clones were sequenced by immunoSEQ multiplex PCR, and TCRdb holds only the in-frame ones, with some missing. Of more than 110,000 clones in the sample, 85% to 95% were seen once. The genes are TRBV9 and TRBJ2-7, with 7 bases aligning to TRBD2. This TCR came from an adult in good health. The input for sequencing was peripheral blood, taken on day 0 of AZD1222 vaccination. The CDR3 region is CASSVESGGSTYEQYF. The CDR3 nucleotides read TGTGCCAGCAGCGTAGAGTCGGGGGGAAGTACCTACGAGCAGTACTTC. The variable domain in full, with the rest retrieved from reference TRBV9 and TRBJ2-7, is DSGVTQTPKHLITATGQRVTLRCSPRSGDLSVYWYQQSLDQGLQFLIQYYNGEERAKGNILERFSAQQFPDLHSELNLSSLELGDSALYFCASSVESGGSTYEQYFGPGTRLTVT.